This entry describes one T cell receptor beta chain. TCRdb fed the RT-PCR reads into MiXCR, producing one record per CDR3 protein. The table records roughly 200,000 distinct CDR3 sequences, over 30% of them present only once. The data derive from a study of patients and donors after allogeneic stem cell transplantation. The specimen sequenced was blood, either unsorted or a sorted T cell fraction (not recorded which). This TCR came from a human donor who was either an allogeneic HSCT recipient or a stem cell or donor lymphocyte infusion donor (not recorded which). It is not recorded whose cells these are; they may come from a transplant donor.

CDR3 nucleotide sequence: TGCGCCAGCAGCTACACAGGGGCGGACAATGAGCAGTTCTTC. It is translated as CASSYTGADNEQFF. V and J are TRBV5-1 and TRBJ2-1; 7 bases match TRBD1. The ends lost 3 bases at V and 5 bases at J; junction bases unmatched: 5. The CDR3 consists of 14 residues. Germline CDR1 reads SGHRS; CDR2 reads YFSETQ.